The 26 T cell receptor beta chains presented below share a single source sample, sequenced in a study of T cells after posttransplantation cyclophosphamide. Sequencing was performed with immunoSEQ multiplex PCR; in TCRdb, only in-frame clones are kept and a portion is missing. The data contain about 52,000 clones, 85% to 90% of them singletons. The specimen was PBMCs. Receptors were obtained from a man aged 30 to 39 with a blood cancer, CMV-positive, and with a related stem cell donor.

The V gene is TRBV9, the J gene TRBJ2-2; D perhaps matches TRBD2 (5 bases). Germline CDR1 and CDR2: SGDLS and YYNGEE. Trimming took 0 bases from V and 6 from J, leaving 9 bases between them. This CDR3 has 14 amino acids. The CDR3 protein is CASSVAVGAGELFF. The CDR3 DNA reads as TGTGCCAGCAGCGTAGCTGTCGGGGCCGGGGAGCTGTTTTTT.

J is TRBJ2-1 and V is TRBV5-1, with 7 bases identical to TRBD1. Germline lookup yields CDR1 SGHRS and CDR2 YFSETQ. Losses at the gene ends were 5 bases for V and 4 bases for J; bases not matched to a gene: 12. This CDR3 comprises 16 residues. The CDR3 reads CASRHLLGQSYNEQFF. CDR3 coding DNA: TGCGCCAGCAGGCACCTCTTGGGACAGAGTTACAATGAGCAGTTCTTC.

V gene TRBV7-2 combines with J gene TRBJ1-5; D may be TRBD1 (6 bases). Germline V gene sequence: CDR1 SGHTA, CDR2 FQGNSA. The CDR3 runs to 15 residues. V lost 4 bases, J lost 3 bases, and 13 bases lay in between. CDR3 amino acids: CASSSQQGPNQPQHF. CDR3 nucleotide sequence: TGTGCCAGCAGCTCCCAACAGGGTCCCAATCAGCCCCAGCATTTT.

V is TRBV10-3 and J is TRBJ2-7; D might be TRBD1 (6 bases). CDR1 and CDR2 (germline): ENHRY, SYGVKD. The CDR3 spans 13 residues. Trimming stripped 6 bases from V and 6 bases from J, with 15 bases between. CDR3 sequence (DNA): TGTGCCATCAGCCAGGGACAAATTCTCGAGCAGTACTTC. Residues: CAISQGQILEQYF.

This clone has more than one count but fewer than ten. The gene calls are TRBV9 and TRBJ1-4, with D uncertain. The CDR3 spans 15 residues. The V and J ends lost 0 bases and 5 bases respectively, with 11 bases between them. The germline V gene has CDR1 SGDLS and CDR2 YYNGEE. The CDR3 nucleotides read TGTGCCAGCAGCGTAGAGACAACAGTCAATGAAAAACTGTTTTTT. It translates to CASSVETTVNEKLFF.

The gene calls are TRBV7-3 and TRBJ2-7; a weak D match, TRBD2 (5 bases). The CDR3 is 13 amino acids. Germline V gene lookup returns CDR1 SGHTA and CDR2 FQGTGA. V lost 6 bases and J lost 1, with 10 bases in between. The CDR3 nucleotides are TGTGCCAGCAGTATCGGAGGTTCCTACGAGCAGTACTTC. Its protein is CASSIGGSYEQYF. Combining the CDR3 with reference TRBV7-3 and TRBJ2-7 gives the whole variable domain GAGVSQTPSNKVTEKGKYVELRCDPISGHTALYWYRQSLGQGPEFLIYFQGTGAADDSGLPNDRFFAVRPEGSVSTLKIQRTERGDSAVYLCASSIGGSYEQYFGPGTRLTVT.

The chain couples TRBV6-1 to TRBJ2-1, with 13 bases fitting TRBD2. Germline CDR1 MNHNS, CDR2 SASEGT. J was trimmed by 6 bases and V by 11 bases; bases with no gene match: 10. This CDR3 is 15 amino acids long. CDR3 protein: CACLRTSGSPNEQFF. The CDR3 DNA reads as TGTGCCTGCCTCAGGACTAGCGGGAGTCCCAATGAGCAGTTCTTC.

The J gene is TRBJ2-7, the V gene TRBV14; 14 bases map to TRBD2. V was clipped by 4 bases and J by 5 bases; unmatched bases: 7. The CDR3 sequence is 16 residues long. Germline V gene data show CDR1 as SGHDN and CDR2 as FVKESK. CDR3 loop: CASSLRTSGRSHEQYF. DNA of the CDR3: TGTGCCAGCAGCCTTCGGACTAGCGGGAGGAGCCACGAGCAGTACTTC.

The CDR3 DNA sequence: TGCGCCAGCAGCCCCCGACAGGGAACTCCTAGCACAGATACGCAGTATTTT. It yields the protein CASSPRQGTPSTDTQYF. The J gene is TRBJ2-3, the V gene TRBV5-1; 7 bases line up with TRBD1. Trimming removed 4 bases from V and 0 bases from J; junction bases left unmatched: 11. This CDR3 contains 17 residues. Looked up from germline, CDR1 is SGHRS and CDR2 is YFSETQ.

The chain is built from TRBV18 and TRBJ1-2; D is perhaps TRBD1 (5 bases). The CDR3 loop spans 17 amino acids. Germline V gene data show CDR1 as KGHSH and CDR2 as LQKENI. V dropped 1 base and J dropped 0 bases, with 15 bases sitting between them. In DNA, the CDR3 is TGTGCCAGCTCACCACTAAATTCAGGGTCCACTAACTATGGCTACACCTTC. This gives the protein CASSPLNSGSTNYGYTF.

This chain joins TRBV7-3 and TRBJ1-3; D uncertain. The V gene's germline CDR1 is SGHTA and CDR2 FQGTGA. The V end lost 5 bases, the J end lost 4 bases, and 9 bases lay between the germline ends. This CDR3 region has 13 residues. The CDR3 loop is CASSRGQGNTIYF. The CDR3 bases are TGTGCCAGCAGCCGCGGGCAAGGAAACACCATATATTTT.

The chain has TRBV5-1 and TRBJ2-4, with D possibly matching TRBD2 (7 bases). Germline assignment: CDR1 SGHRS and CDR2 YFSETQ. The V end lost 4 bases, the J end lost 0 bases, and 11 bases lay between the germline ends. The CDR3 is 15 amino acids. This CDR3 reads CASSGGGLAKNIQYF. DNA for the CDR3: TGCGCCAGCAGCGGGGGGGGGCTAGCCAAAAACATTCAGTACTTC.

The chain uses TRBV7-8 and TRBJ1-2; D is possibly TRBD1 (6 bases). The CDR3 spans 18 residues. Germline CDR1 is SGHVS and CDR2 is FQNEAQ. V was shortened by 2 bases and J by 4 bases, with 23 bases between the two germline ends. The CDR3 DNA reads TGTGCCAGCAGCTTACGGTGGGGGGGCCCCGGGAGTTTCTATGGCTACACCTTC. This codes for CASSLRWGGPGSFYGYTF.

V and J are TRBV29-1 and TRBJ2-1, with TRBD2 identical over 8 bases. V trimming: 3 bases; J trimming: 6 bases; junction bases outside the gene matches: 13. Germline CDR1 is SQVTM and CDR2 is ANQGSEA. CDR3 length equals 16 residues. Written as DNA, the CDR3 is TGCAGCGTTGATCTTCGGATGAGCGGGGGATCCAATGAGCAGTTCTTC. This translates into CSVDLRMSGGSNEQFF.

The V and J genes are TRBV27 and TRBJ2-1; D is perhaps TRBD2 (6 bases). This CDR3 comprises 15 residues. Trimming took 6 bases from V and 2 from J, leaving 14 bases between them. The germline V gene encodes CDR1 MNHEY and CDR2 SMNVEV (reference sequence). CDR3 DNA: TGTGCCAGCAGGAGAAGCGGGCGGGCCTACAATGAGCAGTTCTTC. This translates into CASRRSGRAYNEQFF.

V usage is TRBV11-2 and J usage is TRBJ2-1, with a weak D call TRBD1 (6 bases). V was pared by 5 bases and J by 4 bases, with 21 bases between. Per germline, CDR1 SGHAT and CDR2 FQNNGV. This CDR3 comprises 17 residues. Here the CDR3 reads CASSQYQGKGIYNEQFF. CDR3 sequence (DNA): TGTGCCAGCAGCCAATATCAGGGGAAAGGAATATACAATGAGCAGTTCTTC.

The V call is TRBV6-5, the J call TRBJ1-1, with a weak D call TRBD1 (5 bases). Trimming pared 1 base from V and 6 bases from J, leaving 12 bases between. Germline V gene lookup returns CDR1 MNHEY and CDR2 SVGAGI. This CDR3 is 14 amino acids long. For the CDR3, the DNA is TGTGCCAGCAGTTACTTCGGGGACTCGGCTGAAGCTTTCTTT. Translation gives CASSYFGDSAEAFF.

The count of this clone is one. The gene calls are TRBV27 and TRBJ2-1; 10 bases agree with TRBD2. This CDR3 comprises 19 residues. Germline loops: CDR1 MNHEY, CDR2 SMNVEV (reference sequence). Trimming removed 4 bases from V and 4 bases from J; junction bases left unmatched: 16. The CDR3 coding sequence is TGTGCCAGCAGTTCGGGTCGGGCTAGCGGGAGTCCCCTTTACAATGAGCAGTTCTTC. Encoded protein: CASSSGRASGSPLYNEQFF.

This clone has just a few counts. This chain joins TRBV10-3 and TRBJ1-2; TRBD1 matches 9 bases. V gave up 5 bases and J gave up 12 bases; unmatched junction bases: 4. CDR1 is ENHRY and CDR2 is SYGVKD in the germline V gene. CDR3 size: 11 residues. The CDR3 sequence is CAISPDRGDTF. For the CDR3, the DNA is TGTGCCATCAGTCCCGACAGGGGGGACACCTTC.

The chain has TRBV11-2 and TRBJ1-1, with 7 bases aligning to TRBD1. Germline V CDR1 and CDR2: SGHAT, FQNNGV. CDR3 length: 14 amino acids. J gave up 1 base and V 5 bases, and 4 bases lay outside the gene matches. CDR3: CASSIRQGNTEAFF. Written as DNA, the CDR3 is TGTGCCAGCAGCATACGACAGGGGAACACTGAAGCTTTCTTT.

V gene TRBV6-5 combines with J gene TRBJ1-5, with D possibly TRBD1 on 6 matching bases. The V and J ends lost 6 bases and 6 bases respectively, with 18 bases between them. CDR3 length: 15 residues. Germline assignment: CDR1 MNHEY and CDR2 SVGAGI. The CDR3: CASRPTGGRGQPQHF. Here the CDR3 DNA reads TGTGCCAGCAGACCGACAGGAGGTAGAGGTCAGCCCCAGCATTTT.

The V call is TRBV7-3, the J call TRBJ2-1, with TRBD2 identical over 8 bases. CDR3 size: 16 residues. With 2 bases clipped from V and 6 bases from J, the junction kept 9 bases outside the gene matches. Germline loops: CDR1 SGHTA, CDR2 FQGTGA. CDR3 DNA sequence: TGTGCCAGCAGCTTAGTTCTTAGCGGGACCCCCAATGAGCAGTTCTTC. The encoded protein is CASSLVLSGTPNEQFF.

This clone came up once. The rearrangement uses TRBV7-2 and TRBJ2-5, with D maybe TRBD2 (6 bases). Germline loops: CDR1 SGHTA, CDR2 FQGNSA. V shed 5 bases and J shed 3 bases, with 16 bases lying between them. This CDR3 has 15 amino acids. CDR3 sequence reads: CASSQNVGGKETQYF. The CDR3 DNA sequence: TGTGCCAGCAGCCAAAACGTTGGGGGGAAAGAGACCCAGTACTTC.

Only a few counts were recorded for this clone. V usage is TRBV5-6 and J usage is TRBJ2-2; 8 positions agree with TRBD1. Trimming at V came to 2 bases and at J to 6 bases, leaving 6 bases not matched to a gene. The CDR3 extends over 15 amino acids. CDR1 and CDR2 (germline): SGHDT, YYEEEE. CDR3 DNA: TGTGCCAGCAGCTTCGGACAGGGATGGGCCGGGGAGCTGTTTTTT. It codes for CASSFGQGWAGELFF.

The chain combines TRBV11-3 with TRBJ2-5, with TRBD1 matching over 9 bases. V lost 0 bases and J lost 6; bases outside the gene matches: 8. Germline loops: CDR1 SGHNT, CDR2 YENEEA. CDR3 size: 16 residues. The CDR3 sequence is CASSLDGTGGRKTQYF. CDR3 nucleotides: TGTGCCAGCAGCTTAGATGGTACAGGGGGCAGGAAGACCCAGTACTTC.

The chain links TRBV5-1 to TRBJ2-7, with D perhaps matching TRBD1 (5 bases). The CDR3 runs to 14 residues. The V gene lost 0 bases and the J gene lost 2 bases, with 9 bases spanning the gap. The V gene's germline CDR1 is SGHRS and CDR2 YFSETQ. This CDR3 reads CASSLDRPTYEQYF. The DNA for the CDR3 is TGCGCCAGCAGCTTGGACAGGCCTACCTACGAGCAGTACTTC.